The 15 T cell receptor beta chains listed next were all sequenced from one sample in a study of cytomegalovirus exposure and HLA in healthy donors. Primers: 60 Vbeta forward and 13 Jbeta reverse. The method was immunoSEQ multiplex PCR; TCRdb's version includes in-frame clones alone and lacks a portion of them. Of around 130,000 clones listed, about 8.5% are singletons. Sequencing input: PBMCs. The source is a man aged 35-49 years in good health and CMV-seronegative.

This clone has more than one count but fewer than ten. The V and J genes are TRBV18 and TRBJ1-1; tentative D call: TRBD1 (5 bases). Between the trimmed V and J ends, which lost 2 bases and 3 bases, there was a span of 16 bases. Germline CDR1 is KGHSH and CDR2 is LQKENI. The CDR3 contains 16 residues. The CDR3 DNA is TGTGCCAGCTCACCAGAGGCAGCTCGGGGGGACACTGAAGCTTTCTTT. This encodes CASSPEAARGDTEAFF.

This clone came up a few times. The genes are TRBV7-9 and TRBJ1-4; 7 bases are a match to TRBD1. The V gene's germline CDR1 is SEHNR and CDR2 FQNEAQ (reference sequence). With 4 bases clipped from V and 0 bases from J, the junction kept 8 bases outside the gene matches. This CDR3 is built from 17 residues. CDR3 sequence: CASSSAGQNPTNEKLFF. In DNA, the CDR3 is TGTGCCAGCAGCTCCGCGGGACAGAACCCAACTAATGAAAAACTGTTTTTT.

V gene TRBV11-2 combines with J gene TRBJ2-7, with D tentatively TRBD1 (5 bases). Germline CDR1 is SGHAT and CDR2 is FQNNGV. Trimming took 0 bases from V and 3 from J, leaving 18 bases between them. The CDR3 spans 17 residues. This CDR3 reads CASSLDGAAGINYEQYF. The CDR3 bases are TGTGCCAGCAGCTTAGATGGGGCTGCAGGGATCAACTACGAGCAGTACTTC.

The chain carries TRBV2 and TRBJ1-2; TRBD1 matches at 9 bases. V lost 4 bases to trimming and J lost 4 bases; unmatched junction nucleotides: 4. This CDR3 has 14 amino acids. Germline values: CDR1 SNHLY, CDR2 FYNNEI. Here the CDR3 DNA reads TGTGCCAGCAGTGGGGACAGGGTAGTCTATGGCTACACCTTC. Translating gives CASSGDRVVYGYTF.

The genes are TRBV7-2 and TRBJ1-5; 10 bases agree with TRBD1. Germline trimming cut 4 bases from V and 5 bases from J; bases unmatched to any gene: 5. Looked up from germline, CDR1 is SGHTA and CDR2 is FQGNSA. This CDR3 region has 15 residues. Here the CDR3 reads CASSWVGTGDQPQHF. CDR3 in DNA: TGTGCCAGCAGCTGGGTCGGGACAGGGGATCAGCCCCAGCATTTT.

The rearrangement joins TRBV15 to TRBJ2-7; D gene ambiguous. The CDR3 is 12 amino acids. Trimming removed 1 base at V and 4 bases at J, with 5 bases between. Germline assignment: CDR1 LNHNV and CDR2 YYDKDF (reference sequence). The CDR3 protein is CATSRGPYEQYF. Written as DNA, the CDR3 is TGTGCCACCAGCAGAGGGCCATACGAGCAGTACTTC.

This chain joins TRBV6-5 and TRBJ2-5; D perhaps matches TRBD1 (5 bases). The CDR3 has 13 amino acids. CDR1 is MNHEY, CDR2 SVGAGI, per germline. The V and J ends lost 8 bases and 1 base respectively, with 11 bases between them. The chain's CDR3 is CASSRQPQETQYF. CDR3 bases: TGTGCCAGCTCAAGACAGCCCCAAGAGACCCAGTACTTC.

This chain joins TRBV10-2 and TRBJ2-7; possibly TRBD2 for D (5 bases). CDR1 WSHSY and CDR2 SAAADI come from the germline V gene. The ends were cut back, 6 bases at V and 4 bases at J, with 16 bases in the middle. The CDR3 length is 14 residues. The CDR3 protein is CASSDRGPVYEQYF. The CDR3 DNA sequence: TGCGCCAGCAGCGACCGCGGGCCCGTATACGAGCAGTACTTC.

This clone was detected only once. The chain recombines TRBV13 with TRBJ2-7; possible D gene TRBD1, 5 bases. Germline V gene sequence: CDR1 PRHDT, CDR2 FYEKMQ (reference sequence). The V and J ends lost 5 bases and 3 bases respectively, with 14 bases between them. This CDR3 spans 14 amino acids. This CDR3 is CASSHRQRHYEQYF. The CDR3 DNA is TGTGCCAGCAGCCACCGACAGAGGCACTACGAGCAGTACTTC.

V usage is TRBV4-3 and J usage is TRBJ2-3; 7 positions match TRBD2. The CDR3 is made up of 14 amino acids. Germline CDR1 reads LGHNA; CDR2 reads YSLEER. The V segment lost 5 bases and the J segment 2 bases; nucleotides outside the gene matches: 4. CDR3: CASSASGDTDTQYF. The CDR3, as DNA: TGCGCCAGCAGCGCCAGCGGGGACACAGATACGCAGTATTTT.

Only a few counts were recorded for this clone. This chain uses TRBV28 with TRBJ2-6; D not resolved. The CDR3 contains 14 residues. The germline V gene encodes CDR1 MDHEN and CDR2 SYDVKM. Trimming took off 6 bases at V and 2 bases at J, with 8 bases between the two ends. The CDR3: CASSEPAGANVLTF. The CDR3 bases are TGTGCCAGCAGCGAACCGGCTGGGGCCAACGTCCTGACTTTC. Full variable domain (outside the CDR3, taken from reference TRBV28 and TRBJ2-6): DVKVTQSSRYLVKRTGEKVFLECVQDMDHENMFWYRQDPGLGLRLIYFSYDVKMKEKGDIPEGYSVSREKKERFSLILESASTNQTSMYLCASSEPAGANVLTFGAGSRLTVL.

The rearrangement links TRBV29-1 to TRBJ1-1; D is perhaps TRBD1 (5 bases). Germline loops: CDR1 SQVTM, CDR2 ANQGSEA. V gave up 4 bases and J gave up 4 bases, with 10 bases separating them. CDR3 length: 12 residues. CDR3 nucleotide sequence: TGCAGCGTTGGTGGGGCCAGCACTGAAGCTTTCTTT. Translation: CSVGGASTEAFF.

This clone appeared a few times. The CDR3, as DNA: TGTGCCAGCAGCTTAGGGGGGGGGCCCCCTTCCAAAAACATTCAGTACTTC. Translation: CASSLGGGPPSKNIQYF. This rearrangement joins TRBV13 to TRBJ2-4, with D possibly TRBD2 on 7 matching bases. CDR1 is PRHDT and CDR2 is FYEKMQ in the germline V gene (reference sequence). V was cut by 0 bases and J by 2 bases, with 14 bases left in between. This CDR3 is 17 amino acids long.

This sequence joins TRBV29-1 and TRBJ2-5, with D tentatively TRBD1 (6 bases). There are 17 residues in the CDR3. Germline V gene sequence: CDR1 SQVTM, CDR2 ANQGSEA. V lost 5 bases to trimming and J lost 4 bases, with 26 bases between them. CDR3 residues: CSVPRGLYTRTRETQYF. The CDR3 nucleotides read TGCAGCGTTCCCAGGGGCCTCTATACCCGCACGCGAGAGACCCAGTACTTC.

The chain employs TRBV28 and TRBJ2-6; D perhaps matches TRBD2 (6 bases). CDR3 length: 17 residues. CDR1 and CDR2 from the germline V gene are MDHEN and SYDVKM. V was shortened by 4 bases and J by 0 bases, with 13 bases between the two germline ends. The CDR3 loop reads CASSSAEGLSGANVLTF. Written as DNA, the CDR3 is TGTGCCAGCAGTTCCGCGGAGGGTCTCTCTGGGGCCAACGTCCTGACTTTC.